This record looks at one TCR beta chain sequence and its context. Clones were sequenced by immunoSEQ multiplex PCR, and TCRdb holds only the in-frame ones, with some missing. The sample comprises approximately 700,000 clones, around 78% of which are singletons, and around 1.8% rests with the top ten. The data stem from a study of shared clonotypes between healthy human individuals. Trimming pared 6 bases from V and 1 base from J, leaving 12 bases between. CDR1 is SEHNR, CDR2 FQNEAQ, per germline (reference sequence). This CDR3 has 14 residues. The sequence was collected from a woman aged 25 to 39 in good health. The chain combines TRBV7-9 with TRBJ1-1; the D gene is possibly TRBD1 (5 bases). Sequences were obtained from memory CD4+ T cells sorted from blood. This sample's subset: CD45RA-negative fraction. The CDR3 loop reads CASRDGTSNTEAFF. The CDR3 coding sequence is TGTGCCAGCAGAGACGGGACTTCGAACACTGAAGCTTTCTTT.